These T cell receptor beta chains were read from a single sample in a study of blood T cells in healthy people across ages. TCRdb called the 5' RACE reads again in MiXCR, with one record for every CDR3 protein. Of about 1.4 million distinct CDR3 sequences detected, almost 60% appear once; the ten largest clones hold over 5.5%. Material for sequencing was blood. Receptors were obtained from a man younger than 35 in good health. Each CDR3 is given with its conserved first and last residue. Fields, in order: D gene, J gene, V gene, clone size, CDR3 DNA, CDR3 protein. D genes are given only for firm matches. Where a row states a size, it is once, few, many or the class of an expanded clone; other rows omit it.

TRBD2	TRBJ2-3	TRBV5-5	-	TGTGCCAGCAGCTTGGGGACTAGCGCAGATACGCAGTATTTT	CASSLGTSADTQYF
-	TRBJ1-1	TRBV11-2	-	TGTGCCAGCAGCCCTGCCCGGGGGGTAGTGAACACTGAAGCTTTCTTT	CASSPARGVVNTEAFF
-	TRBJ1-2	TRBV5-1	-	TGCGCCAGCAGCTCGTCGGGACGAGAAGACTATGGCTACACCTTC	CASSSSGREDYGYTF
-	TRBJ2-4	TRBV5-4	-	TGTGCCAGCAGCTTGGGTGTGAGTTCAAACATTCAGTACTTC	CASSLGVSSNIQYF
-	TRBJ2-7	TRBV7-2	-	TGTGCCAGCAGCCCGAGAGGGGCGAGCCTCGGCTACGAGCAGTACTTC	CASSPRGASLGYEQYF
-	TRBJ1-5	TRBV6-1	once	TGTGCCAGCAGATACAGTAGCAATCAGCCCCAGCATTTT	CASRYSSNQPQHF
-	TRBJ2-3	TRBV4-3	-	TGCGCCAGCAGCCAAGATAGGAGACCGGGACAAACAGATACGCAGTATTTT	CASSQDRRPGQTDTQYF
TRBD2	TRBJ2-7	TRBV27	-	TGTGCCAGCAGTTTAAGACTAGCGGGGCAATACGAGCAGTACTTC	CASSLRLAGQYEQYF
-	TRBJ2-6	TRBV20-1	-	TGCAGTGCCGGCGAAGCCTTTGGGGCCAACGTGCTGACTTTC	CSAGEAFGANVLTF
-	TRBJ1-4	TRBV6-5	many	TGTGCCAGCAGTTACCGGTACAGCGCACCCTTTAATGAAAAACTGTTTTTT	CASSYRYSAPFNEKLFF
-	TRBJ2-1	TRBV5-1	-	TGCGCCAGCAGCATCTTACAGGGAGGAGCTGATGTGGGGCAGTTCTTC	CASSILQGGADVGQFF
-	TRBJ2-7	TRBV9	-	TGTGCCAGCAGCGGCAGGGATTCCCACGAGCAGTACTTC	CASSGRDSHEQYF
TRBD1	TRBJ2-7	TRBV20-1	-	TGCAGTGCTAGAAAGGACAGGTTCTCCTACGAGCAGTACTTC	CSARKDRFSYEQYF
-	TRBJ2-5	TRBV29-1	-	TGCAGCGCTCTCGAGGGGGGGGGAGAGACCCAGTACTTC	CSALEGGGETQYF
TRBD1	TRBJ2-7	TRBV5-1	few	TGCGCCAGCAGCCTCCAGGGGGTGATGGTTTCTGATTACGAGCAGTACTTC	CASSLQGVMVSDYEQYF
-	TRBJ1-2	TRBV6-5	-	TGTGCCAGCAGTTCCAAGGGACGGGGGTATGGCTACACCTTC	CASSSKGRGYGYTF
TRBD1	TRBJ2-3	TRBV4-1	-	TGCGCCAGCAGCCAACAGGGGGCAACAGATACGCAGTATTTT	CASSQQGATDTQYF
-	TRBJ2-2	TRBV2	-	TGTGCCAACCAGCCGCGACTTACCGGGGAGCTGTTTTTT	CANQPRLTGELFF
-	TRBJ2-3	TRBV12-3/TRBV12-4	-	TGTGCCAGCAGTTTAAGGGGACTTCCAGATACGCAGTATTTT	CASSLRGLPDTQYF
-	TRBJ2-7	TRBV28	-	TGTGCCAGCAGTTTATCGGAGGGGACCCCCTACGAGCAGTACTTC	CASSLSEGTPYEQYF
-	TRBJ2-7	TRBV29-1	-	TGCAGCGTTAATTGGTCCTACGAGCAGTACTTC	CSVNWSYEQYF
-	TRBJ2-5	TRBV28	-	TGTGCCAGCAGTTTGTGGGCCGTTTCGCTAAACCAAGAGACCCAGTACTTC	CASSLWAVSLNQETQYF
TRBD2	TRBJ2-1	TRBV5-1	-	TGCGCCAGCAGCTTGGCCCCGGGAGGGCTCGATGAGCAGTTCTTC	CASSLAPGGLDEQFF
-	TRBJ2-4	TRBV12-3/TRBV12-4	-	TGTGCCAGCAGTTCTACAGGGGGGGACAAAAACATTCAGTACTTC	CASSSTGGDKNIQYF
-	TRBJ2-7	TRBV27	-	TGTGCCAGCAGCCTGACAAGCCCCACCTTGCGGGAGCAGTACTTC	CASSLTSPTLREQYF
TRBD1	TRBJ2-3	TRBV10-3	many	TGTGCCATCAGTGCGGGACAGGACACAGATACGCAGTATTTT	CAISAGQDTDTQYF
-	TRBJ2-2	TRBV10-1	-	TGCGCCAGCAGTGATCGGAGCTCGAACACCGGGGAGCTGTTTTTT	CASSDRSSNTGELFF
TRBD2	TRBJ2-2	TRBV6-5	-	TGTGCCAGCAGTTACGGGACTAGCGTAACCGGGGAGCTGTTTTTT	CASSYGTSVTGELFF
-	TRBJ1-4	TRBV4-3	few	TGCGCCAGCAGCCAAGACCTCTCGGGAAAACTGTTTTTT	CASSQDLSGKLFF
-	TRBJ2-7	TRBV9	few	TGTGCCAGCAGTGTCAGGCCCAGCTACGAGCAGTACTTC	CASSVRPSYEQYF
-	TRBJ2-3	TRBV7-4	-	TGTGCCAGCAGCGCGACTTCTCATTACACAGATACGCAGTATTTT	CASSATSHYTDTQYF
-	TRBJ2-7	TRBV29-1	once	TGCAGCGGTGAAGATCGAGGGTGGCAGTACTTC	CSGEDRGWQYF
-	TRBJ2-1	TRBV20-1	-	TGCAGTGTTCAACACGCAACCTACAATGAGCAGTTCTTC	CSVQHATYNEQFF
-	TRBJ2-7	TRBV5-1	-	TGCGCCAGCAGCCTTAGCAGACTCCTTTACGAGCAGTACTTC	CASSLSRLLYEQYF
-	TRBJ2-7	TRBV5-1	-	TGCGCCAGCAGCTTGTCCGGGACTGGCTACCACGAGCAGTACTTC	CASSLSGTGYHEQYF
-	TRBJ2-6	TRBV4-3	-	TGCGCCAGCAGCCAGCCCATTTTAACTGGGGCCAACGTCCTGACTTTC	CASSQPILTGANVLTF
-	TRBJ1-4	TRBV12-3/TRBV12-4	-	TGTGCCAGCAGCCCCGACCCCCTGGGTGATGAAAAACTGTTTTTT	CASSPDPLGDEKLFF
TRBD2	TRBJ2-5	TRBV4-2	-	TGTGCCAGCAGCCCCCGGACTAGCGGGAACAATGAGCAGTACTTC	CASSPRTSGNNEQYF
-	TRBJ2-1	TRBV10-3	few	TGTGCCATCAGGGGCGATATTAGCTCCTACAATGAGCAGTTCTTC	CAIRGDISSYNEQFF
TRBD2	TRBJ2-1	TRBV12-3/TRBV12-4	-	TGTGCCAGCAGTTTCTTCGGCGGGAGTATCCCCTACAATGAGCAGTTCTTC	CASSFFGGSIPYNEQFF
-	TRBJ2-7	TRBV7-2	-	TGTGCCAGCAGCTTAGATCCCATCATCCACGAGCAGTACTTC	CASSLDPIIHEQYF
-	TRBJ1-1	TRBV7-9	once	TGTGCCAGCAGCTTAGCGGGAGGTCCCGCTGAAGCTTTCTTT	CASSLAGGPAEAFF
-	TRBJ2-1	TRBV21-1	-	TGTGCCAGCAGCAAAGCCCCCGTGCGGGACCGGGAATACAATGAGCAGTTCTTC	CASSKAPVRDREYNEQFF
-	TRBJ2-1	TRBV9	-	TGTGCCAGCAGCGCCCTGGTTGCGCCCGCCTACAATGAGCAGTTCTTC	CASSALVAPAYNEQFF
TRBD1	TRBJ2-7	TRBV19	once	TGTGCCAGTAAGGCCGGGACAGGCATTCCCTACGAGCAGTACTTC	CASKAGTGIPYEQYF
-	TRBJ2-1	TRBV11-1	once	TGTGCCAGCAGCTTAGGGGCGGATAGCGGTCCGCGGAATGAGCAGTTCTTC	CASSLGADSGPRNEQFF
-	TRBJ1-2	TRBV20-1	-	TGCAGTGCTGGAGGGAGAGGGTCGGGATATGGCTACACCTTC	CSAGGRGSGYGYTF
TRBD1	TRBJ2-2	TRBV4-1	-	TGCGCCAGCAGCCTATTGACAGGGGCCACCGGGGAGCTGTTTTTT	CASSLLTGATGELFF
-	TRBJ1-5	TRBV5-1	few	TGCGCCAACCCTGGCCGTCAGCCCCAGCATTTT	CANPGRQPQHF
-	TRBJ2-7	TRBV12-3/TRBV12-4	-	TGTGCCAGCACCTATACAGGGTCCGCCTACTACGAGCAGTACTTC	CASTYTGSAYYEQYF
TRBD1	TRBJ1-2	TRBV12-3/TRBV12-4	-	TGTGCCAGCATTTCGACAGGGAACTATGGCTACACCTTC	CASISTGNYGYTF
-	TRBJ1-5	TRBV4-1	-	TGCGCCAGCAGCCCCGGGGTTCTCGGGAATCAGCCCCAGCATTTT	CASSPGVLGNQPQHF
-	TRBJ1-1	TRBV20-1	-	TGCAGTGCTAGAGATGGGGCAGGGCGCAAGAACACTGAAGCTTTCTTT	CSARDGAGRKNTEAFF
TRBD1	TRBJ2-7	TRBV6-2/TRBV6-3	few	TGTGCCAGCAGTTACCCCACCGGGACAGGGTCCCTAAACGAGCAGTACTTC	CASSYPTGTGSLNEQYF
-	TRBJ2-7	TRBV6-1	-	TGTGCCAGCAGTGTTTATTCTGGGGGCTACGAGCAGTACTTC	CASSVYSGGYEQYF
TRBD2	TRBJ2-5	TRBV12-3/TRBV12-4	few	TGTGCCAGCAGTCTAAGGACTAGCGGGGGAGAGACCCAGTACTTC	CASSLRTSGGETQYF
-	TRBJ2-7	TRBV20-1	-	TGCAGTGCTAGAGATATGCAGTCGGTCTACGAGCAGTACTTC	CSARDMQSVYEQYF
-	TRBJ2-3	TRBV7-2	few	TGTGCCAGCAGCTTCGTTACAGGGACGGGCGATACGCAGTATTTT	CASSFVTGTGDTQYF
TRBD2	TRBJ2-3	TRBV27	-	TGTGCCAGCAGCAAGACTAGCGGGGGGCCCACAGATACGCAGTATTTT	CASSKTSGGPTDTQYF
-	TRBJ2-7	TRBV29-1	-	TGCAGCGTTGAAGTTGACAGCAATGAGCAGTACTTC	CSVEVDSNEQYF